The rows below give T cell receptor beta chains drawn from one sample of a study of beta chain features in type 1 diabetes. The assay was immunoSEQ multiplex PCR, and TCRdb's table has in-frame clones only and misses some. Of about 340,000 clones in the sample, less than 15% were seen once. The specimen sequenced was naive CD4+ T cells from blood. These receptors all stem from a woman aged 18-29 years with type 1 diabetes. Both conserved end residues are part of each CDR3. The D gene is left open where the match is weak. Clone size is stated in some rows and not others, as once, few, many or a class when expanded.

CDR3 length,V gene,clone size,J gene,D gene,CDR3 DNA,CDR3 protein
15,TRBV6-5,-,TRBJ1-1,-,TGTGCCAGCAGTCCCCGCGGGGGTTTGGACAATGAAGCTTTCTTT,CASSPRGGLDNEAFF
18,TRBV9,-,TRBJ2-1,TRBD2,TGTGCCAGCAGCGTTGGACTAGCGGGAGTCGGATCCTACAATGAGCAGTTCTTC,CASSVGLAGVGSYNEQFF
13,TRBV19,-,TRBJ1-5,-,TGTGCCAGTAGTATAAGCTGGGCTCAGCCCCAGCATTTT,CASSISWAQPQHF
15,TRBV30,-,TRBJ2-2,-,TGTGCCTGGAGAACTAGCTTCAGCTTGACCGGGGAGCTGTTTTTT,CAWRTSFSLTGELFF
14,TRBV27,few,TRBJ1-4,-,TGTGCCAGCAGCCATGGACAGACTAATGAAAAACTGTTTTTT,CASSHGQTNEKLFF
17,TRBV28,few,TRBJ2-3,TRBD1,TGTGCCAGCAGCTTTCCACCGGGACAGGGACTCACAGATACGCAGTATTTT,CASSFPPGQGLTDTQYF
18,TRBV4-1,few,TRBJ2-1,-,TGCGCCAGCAGCCAAGATACGGTTTCACAGGGTGTTAACAATGAGCAGTTCTTC,CASSQDTVSQGVNNEQFF
14,TRBV30,few,TRBJ2-7,TRBD1,TGTGCCTGGAGTTCCGGGACAGGGTCCTACGAGCAGTACTTC,CAWSSGTGSYEQYF
13,TRBV19,-,TRBJ2-5,TRBD1,TGTGCCAGCGGGAGCAGGGGGCGAGAGACCCAGTACTTC,CASGSRGRETQYF
13,TRBV7-2,-,TRBJ2-1,-,TGTGCCAGCAGCTTCCCGGGGTCCAATGAGCAGTTCTTC,CASSFPGSNEQFF
15,TRBV18,-,TRBJ2-3,-,TGTGCCAGCTCACCGGTATCCGGGAGTGGGAACACGCAGTATTTT,CASSPVSGSGNTQYF
13,TRBV7-2,few,TRBJ2-7,-,TGTGCCAGCAGCTTAGCGCCAGCGGAGGAGCAGTACTTC,CASSLAPAEEQYF
15,TRBV6-5,few,TRBJ2-7,-,TGTGCCAGCAGTTCGGGATCAACTTTGGCGTACGAGCAGTACTTC,CASSSGSTLAYEQYF
16,TRBV5-1,few,TRBJ2-5,TRBD2,TGCGCCAGCAGCTTGGCCGTCAGCGGGGGGAAAGAGACCCAGTACTTC,CASSLAVSGGKETQYF
17,TRBV11-2,-,TRBJ2-1,TRBD1,TGTGCCAGCAGCTTATTCGGGGCAGGGGGCCCCCTCAATGAGCAGTTCTTC,CASSLFGAGGPLNEQFF
16,TRBV5-1,-,TRBJ1-1,-,TGCGCCAGCAGCTTGGAACTCCTCGGAGGGAACACTGAAGCTTTCTTT,CASSLELLGGNTEAFF
16,TRBV21-1,few,TRBJ1-2,-,TGTGCCAGCAGCAATCGGACAGGGATCCGTAACTATGGCTACACCTTC,CASSNRTGIRNYGYTF
14,TRBV13,-,TRBJ1-5,-,TGTGCCAGCAGCTTGGGAGGGGGATCTCAGCCCCAGCATTTT,CASSLGGGSQPQHF
13,TRBV18,-,TRBJ2-1,TRBD2,TGTGCCAGCTCACCCGGGAGGGTAAATGAGCAGTTCTTC,CASSPGRVNEQFF
14,TRBV11-2,-,TRBJ1-1,-,TGTGCCAGCAGCTTATACCAGGGGAACACTGAAGCTTTCTTT,CASSLYQGNTEAFF
18,TRBV27,few,TRBJ2-1,TRBD2,TGTGCCAGCAGTCCCCAGACTAGCGGGAGACGGGGATTGTGGGAGCAGTTCTTC,CASSPQTSGRRGLWEQFF
13,TRBV7-3,-,TRBJ1-1,-,TGTGCCAGCAGCTCCCGGGAGAACACTGAAGCTTTCTTT,CASSSRENTEAFF
15,TRBV5-4,-,TRBJ2-1,TRBD2,TGTGCCAGCAGCGAGACTAGCGGGAGTTTAAATGAGCAGTTCTTC,CASSETSGSLNEQFF
17,TRBV5-6,-,TRBJ2-6,TRBD1,TGTGCCAGCAGCTTGTTGGACAGGGACTCTGGGGCCAACGTCCTGACTTTC,CASSLLDRDSGANVLTF
14,TRBV7-2,few,TRBJ1-5,TRBD1,TGTGCCAGCAGCTTGGGGACAGGGTATAATCCCCAGCATTTT,CASSLGTGYNPQHF
15,TRBV19,few,TRBJ1-5,-,TGTGCCAGTAACTTTCGGAGGGAGGGCAATCAGCCCCAGCATTTT,CASNFRREGNQPQHF
13,TRBV28,few,TRBJ2-6,-,TGTGGGATAGGGGGGGCTGGGGCCAACGTCCTGACTTTC,CGIGGAGANVLTF
13,TRBV19,few,TRBJ1-1,-,TGTGCCAGTAGTTCTCAAGGGTTTGGGAGTTCTTTCTTT,CASSSQGFGSSFF
18,TRBV7-6,-,TRBJ2-3,TRBD2,TGTGCCAGCAGCTTAGAGATCGGGGGAGGGCGTGGTACAGATACGCAGTATTTT,CASSLEIGGGRGTDTQYF
15,TRBV2,few,TRBJ2-1,TRBD1,TGTGCCAGCAGTGAAGAGGGGGCGATGGTCAATGAGCAGTTCTTC,CASSEEGAMVNEQFF
14,TRBV14,-,TRBJ2-1,TRBD2,TGTGCCAGCAGCCCGTGGACTAGTATCCATGAGCAGTTCTTC,CASSPWTSIHEQFF
15,TRBV5-1,few,TRBJ2-7,TRBD1,TGCGCCAGCAGCTTGCTGGGACAGGCAATCTACGAGCAGTACTTC,CASSLLGQAIYEQYF
14,TRBV2,few,TRBJ1-5,-,TGTGCCAGCACGGGGGGGACTGCAAATCAGCCCCAGCATTTT,CASTGGTANQPQHF
19,TRBV4-3,few,TRBJ2-6,TRBD2,TGCGCCAGCAGCCACGGACTAGCTGCGGGCGTCTCTGGGGCCAACGTCCTGACTTTC,CASSHGLAAGVSGANVLTF
13,TRBV5-1,-,TRBJ1-2,TRBD1,TGCGCCAGCAGCCCCGGGACAGAACGAGGCTACACCTTC,CASSPGTERGYTF
16,TRBV9,-,TRBJ2-1,TRBD2,TGTGCCAGCAGCGTAGGGGGACTAGCGGGGTACAATGAGCAGTTCTTC,CASSVGGLAGYNEQFF
17,TRBV11-1,-,TRBJ2-1,-,TGTGCCAGCAGCTTAGCGGATTGGGGGCGGGTTTACAATGAGCAGTTCTTC,CASSLADWGRVYNEQFF
15,TRBV27,-,TRBJ2-3,-,TGTGCCAGCAGTTTGGAGGGACGTCCCCCCGTTAAGCAGTATTTT,CASSLEGRPPVKQYF
13,TRBV29-1,-,TRBJ1-1,-,TGCAGCCCCGAGGTTTTTTTGAACACTGAAGCTTTCTTT,CSPEVFLNTEAFF
15,TRBV6-1,-,TRBJ1-5,-,TGTGCCAGCAGTGAGGCCTCGGGGGGGGGCCAGCCCCAGCATTTT,CASSEASGGGQPQHF
14,TRBV2,few,TRBJ2-5,-,TGTGCCAGCAGTGAGACTACCCCACAAGAGACCCAGTACTTC,CASSETTPQETQYF
14,TRBV28,few,TRBJ2-7,-,TGTGCCAGCAGTTTGGAGGGACCTACCTACGAGCAGTACTTC,CASSLEGPTYEQYF
16,TRBV27,-,TRBJ2-5,-,TGTGCCAGCAGTTTAGAAGGTTCAGGGCCCTCAAGGACCCAGTACTTC,CASSLEGSGPSRTQYF
17,TRBV5-1,few,TRBJ1-2,-,TGCGCCAGCAGTTTTGTGGAGGGGCGGGATATCAACTATGGCTACACCTTC,CASSFVEGRDINYGYTF
15,TRBV7-9,few,TRBJ2-7,TRBD2,TGTGCCAGCAGCTTAGGGGGGACTAGCGATTACGAGCAGTACTTC,CASSLGGTSDYEQYF
15,TRBV19,few,TRBJ1-1,TRBD1,TGTGCCAGTAGTGCCCCCGGGACAGCGAACACTGAAGCTTTCTTT,CASSAPGTANTEAFF
19,TRBV19,few,TRBJ2-1,TRBD2,TGTGCCAGTAGTATGTCCCCCCGACTAGCGGGAGTAGTTAGCGATGAGCAGTTCTTC,CASSMSPRLAGVVSDEQFF
14,TRBV9,few,TRBJ1-2,-,TGTGCCAGCAGCGTAGAACAGTCTAACTATGGCTACACCTTC,CASSVEQSNYGYTF
15,TRBV5-1,few,TRBJ2-1,TRBD2,TGCGCCAGCAGCTTGACTAGCGGAGGGGGAGGTGAGCAGTTCTTC,CASSLTSGGGGEQFF
14,TRBV6-5,few,TRBJ2-3,-,TGTGCCAGCAGTTACTCGGAGGGCACAGATACGCAGTATTTT,CASSYSEGTDTQYF